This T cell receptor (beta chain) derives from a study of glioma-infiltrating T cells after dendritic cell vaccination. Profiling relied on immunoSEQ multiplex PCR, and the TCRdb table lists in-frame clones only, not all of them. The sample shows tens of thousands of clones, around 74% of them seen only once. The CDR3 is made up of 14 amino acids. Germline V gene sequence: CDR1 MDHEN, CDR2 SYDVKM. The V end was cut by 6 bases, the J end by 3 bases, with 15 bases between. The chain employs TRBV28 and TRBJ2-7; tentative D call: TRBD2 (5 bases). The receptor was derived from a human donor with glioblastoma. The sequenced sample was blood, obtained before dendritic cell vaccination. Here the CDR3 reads CASRQPGSLYEQYF. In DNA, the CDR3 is TGTGCCAGCAGACAACCGGGAAGCCTCTACGAGCAGTACTTC.